This T cell receptor (beta chain) was recorded in a study of shared clonotypes between healthy human individuals. Partitioning of CD4+ cells yielded a CD45RA+ naive subset and a CD45RA-negative memory subset. Over several immunoSEQ plates, each subset's genomic DNA was distributed in even portions. Assay used: immunoSEQ multiplex PCR; TCRdb lists only in-frame clones, some missing. The sample holds over a million clones, around three quarters seen once. The germline CDR1 and CDR2 sequences are MNHEY and SMNVEV (reference sequence). V shed 3 bases and J shed 3 bases, with 8 bases lying between them. This CDR3 has 14 residues.

The sequence was collected from a man aged 18-30 years in good health. Some clones in this sample may be carry-over from other donors' samples. J is TRBJ1-4 and V is TRBV27; no reliable D call. The sample consisted of memory CD4+ T cells from PBMCs. The subset was: CD45RA-negative fraction. The DNA for the CDR3 is TGTGCCAGCAGTTTGCCGGGCCCTAATGAAAAACTGTTTTTT. Protein product: CASSLPGPNEKLFF.